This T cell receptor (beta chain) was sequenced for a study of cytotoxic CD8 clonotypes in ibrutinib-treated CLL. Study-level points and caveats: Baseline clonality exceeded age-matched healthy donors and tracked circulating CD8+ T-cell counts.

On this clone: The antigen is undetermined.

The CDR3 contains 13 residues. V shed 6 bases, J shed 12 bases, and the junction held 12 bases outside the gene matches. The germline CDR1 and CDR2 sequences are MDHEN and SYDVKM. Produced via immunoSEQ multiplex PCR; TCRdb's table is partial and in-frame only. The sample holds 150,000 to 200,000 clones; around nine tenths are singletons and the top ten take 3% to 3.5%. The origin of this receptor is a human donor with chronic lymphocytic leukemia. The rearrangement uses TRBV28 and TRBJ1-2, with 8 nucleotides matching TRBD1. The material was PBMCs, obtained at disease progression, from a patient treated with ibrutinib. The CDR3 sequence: CASRTTGVVSDTF. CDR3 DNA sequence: TGTGCCAGCAGAACGACAGGGGTAGTCTCGGACACCTTC.